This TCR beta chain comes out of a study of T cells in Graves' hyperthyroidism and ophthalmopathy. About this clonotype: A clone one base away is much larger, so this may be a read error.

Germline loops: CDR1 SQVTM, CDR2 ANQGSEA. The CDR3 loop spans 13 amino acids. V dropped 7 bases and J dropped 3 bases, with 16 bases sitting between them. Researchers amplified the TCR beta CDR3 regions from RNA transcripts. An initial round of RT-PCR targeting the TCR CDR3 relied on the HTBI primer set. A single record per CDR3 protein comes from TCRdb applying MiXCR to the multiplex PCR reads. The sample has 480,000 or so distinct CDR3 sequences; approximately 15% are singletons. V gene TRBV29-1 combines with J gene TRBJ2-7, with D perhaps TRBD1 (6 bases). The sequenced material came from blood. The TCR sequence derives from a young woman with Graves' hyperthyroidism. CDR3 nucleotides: TGCAGCGCCGTACAGGGAACGGACTACGAGCAGTACTTC. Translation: CSAVQGTDYEQYF.